Following are 23 T cell receptor beta chains from one sample sequenced in a study of OX40 agonist ivuxolimab in advanced cancers. Assay used: immunoSEQ multiplex PCR; TCRdb lists only in-frame clones, some missing. The profile covers 65,000 to 95,000 clones, with about four fifths appearing a single time and over 2% taken by the ten largest. The sequenced sample was CD4+ or CD8+ T cells sorted from blood, obtained in a trial of the OX40 agonist ivuxolimab. Receptor source: an adult with an advanced solid tumor such as melanoma, head and neck, liver or kidney cancer.

This CDR3 reads CASSLYGLQETQYF. In DNA, the CDR3 is TGCGCCAGCAGCTTGTACGGCCTCCAAGAGACCCAGTACTTC. The rearrangement joins TRBV5-1 to TRBJ2-5; D is unclear. The CDR3 sequence is 14 residues long. Germline lookup yields CDR1 SGHRS and CDR2 YFSETQ. The V and J ends lost 1 base and 1 base respectively, with 8 bases between them.

The chain combines TRBV5-6 with TRBJ1-6, with TRBD1 as a possible D gene (6 bases). The CDR3 runs to 14 residues. V was cut by 3 bases and J by 5 bases, with 9 bases left in between. Germline V gives CDR1 SGHDT, CDR2 YYEEEE. For the CDR3, the DNA is TGTGCCAGCAGCTCGGACAGTAATAATTCACCCCTCCACTTT. The encoded protein is CASSSDSNNSPLHF. The complete variable domain, with remaining parts taken from reference TRBV5-6 and TRBJ1-6, reads DAGVTQSPTHLIKTRGQQVTLRCSPKSGHDTVSWYQQALGQGPQFIFQYYEEEERQRGNFPDRFSGHQFPNYSSELNVNALLLGDSALYLCASSSDSNNSPLHFGNGTRLTVT.

This clone was picked up a small number of times. The genes are TRBV9 and TRBJ2-7; no clear D. CDR1 SGDLS and CDR2 YYNGEE come from the germline V gene. The CDR3 totals 13 residues. The V and J ends lost 0 bases and 3 bases respectively, with 7 bases between them. The chain's CDR3 is CASSVAMDYEQYF. CDR3 bases: TGTGCCAGCAGCGTAGCTATGGACTACGAGCAGTACTTC. The full variable domain, its missing parts supplied by reference TRBV9 and TRBJ2-7, is DSGVTQTPKHLITATGQRVTLRCSPRSGDLSVYWYQQSLDQGLQFLIQYYNGEERAKGNILERFSAQQFPDLHSELNLSSLELGDSALYFCASSVAMDYEQYFGPGTRLTVT.

This clone has just one count. The V and J genes are TRBV7-6 and TRBJ2-3; 9 bases map to TRBD2. Losses at the gene ends were 0 bases for V and 3 bases for J; bases not matched to a gene: 4. Germline V gives CDR1 SGHVS, CDR2 FNYEAQ. This CDR3 spans 16 amino acids. DNA for the CDR3: TGTGCCAGCAGCTTAGCCAGCGGGAGGAGGACAGATACGCAGTATTTT. It is translated as CASSLASGRRTDTQYF.

This chain joins TRBV5-5 and TRBJ1-1; D unclear. Trimming took 1 base from V and 0 from J, leaving 4 bases between them. This CDR3 spans 13 amino acids. Germline V CDR1 and CDR2: SGHKS, YYEKEE (reference sequence). This CDR3 reads CASSLILNTEAFF. CDR3 DNA sequence: TGTGCCAGCAGCTTGATCCTGAACACTGAAGCTTTCTTT. The full variable domain, in which reference TRBV5-5 and TRBJ1-1 provide the parts outside the CDR3, is DAGVTQSPTHLIKTRGQQVTLRCSPISGHKSVSWYQQVLGQGPQFIFQYYEKEERGRGNFPDRFSARQFPNYSSELNVNALLLGDSALYLCASSLILNTEAFFGQGTRLTVV.

The chain has TRBV19 and TRBJ2-2, with D possibly being TRBD2 (6 bases). The CDR3 sequence is 14 residues long. V was clipped by 7 bases and J by 1 base, with 10 bases between them. Germline V gene data show CDR1 as LNHDA and CDR2 as SQIVND (reference sequence). CDR3 protein: CASTRDWNTGELFF. The CDR3 region has the DNA TGTGCCAGTACCCGGGACTGGAACACCGGGGAGCTGTTTTTT. The full variable domain, with the rest looked up from reference TRBV19 and TRBJ2-2, is DGGITQSPKYLFRKEGQNVTLSCEQNLNHDAMYWYRQDPGQGLRLIYYSQIVNDFQKGDIAEGYSVSREKKESFPLTVTSAQKNPTAFYLCASTRDWNTGELFFGEGSRLTVL.

The chain couples TRBV5-6 to TRBJ1-4; TRBD1 aligns across 8 bases. Germline V lookup: CDR1 SGHDT, CDR2 YYEEEE. Trimming removed 2 bases from V and 10 bases from J; junction bases left unmatched: 7. The CDR3 totals 14 residues. CDR3 loop: CASSFGQGNGKLFF. The CDR3 DNA sequence: TGTGCCAGCAGCTTTGGACAGGGTAACGGAAAACTGTTTTTT.

The J gene is TRBJ2-1, the V gene TRBV5-4; D remains ambiguous. CDR1 SGHNT and CDR2 YYREEE come from the germline V gene (reference sequence). Deletions cut 2 bases from V and 4 bases from J, with 13 bases between. CDR3 length: 15 residues. The CDR3 DNA reads as TGTGCCAGCAGCTTAGGCGTTGCCTATTACAATGAGCAGTTCTTC. Encoded protein: CASSLGVAYYNEQFF.

The chain employs TRBV7-3 and TRBJ1-1; D not resolved. The CDR3 is 15 amino acids. Germline lookup yields CDR1 SGHTA and CDR2 FQGTGA. V shed 2 bases and J shed 1 base, with 11 bases lying between them. The chain's CDR3 is CASSLDVRRNTEAFF. CDR3 nucleotide sequence: TGTGCCAGCAGCTTAGATGTGCGGCGGAACACTGAAGCTTTCTTT.

The chain is built from TRBV5-4 and TRBJ2-5, with 14 bases that match TRBD2. This CDR3 comprises 16 residues. Germline assignment: CDR1 SGHNT and CDR2 YYREEE (reference sequence). After removal of 4 bases from V and 5 bases from J, the junction contained 7 bases not matched to a gene. CDR3 protein: CASSRLAGGPGETQYF. For the CDR3, the DNA is TGTGCCAGCAGCAGACTAGCGGGGGGGCCCGGGGAGACCCAGTACTTC.

The genes are TRBV25-1 and TRBJ2-1, with 8 bases identical to TRBD1. The CDR3 consists of 15 residues. From germline, CDR1 is MGHDK and CDR2 SYGVNS. J was trimmed by 8 bases and V by 4 bases; bases with no gene match: 10. The CDR3 loop is CASSAPRDRWDEQFF. The CDR3 bases are TGTGCCAGCAGTGCACCCCGGGACAGGTGGGATGAGCAGTTCTTC. The full variable domain, completed using reference TRBV25-1 and TRBJ2-1, is EADIYQTPRYLVIGTGKKITLECSQTMGHDKMYWYQQDPGMELHLIHYSYGVNSTEKGDLSSESTVSRIRTEHFPLTLESARPSHTSQYLCASSAPRDRWDEQFFGPGTRLTVL.

This clone appeared once. This chain connects TRBV4-3 to TRBJ1-2; D might be TRBD1 (5 bases). Trimming cost V 2 bases and J 4 bases, with 14 bases left between them. The CDR3 runs to 15 residues. The germline gives CDR1 LGHNA, CDR2 YSLEER. In DNA, the CDR3 is TGCGCCAGCAGCCAACCCCGACAGATTTCCTATGGCTACACCTTC. Translating gives CASSQPRQISYGYTF.

The rearrangement uses TRBV6-5 and TRBJ1-3, with D perhaps TRBD1 (6 bases). V was pared by 6 bases and J by 0 bases, with 12 bases between. Germline lookup yields CDR1 MNHEY and CDR2 SVGAGI. The CDR3 length is 15 residues. CDR3: CASRSTGFSGNTIYF. The DNA of the CDR3 is TGTGCCAGCAGATCGACAGGTTTCTCTGGAAACACCATATATTTT.

The gene calls are TRBV30 and TRBJ2-3; the match to TRBD1 covers 7 bases. Trimming cost V 3 bases and J 3 bases; bases outside gene matches: 6. The CDR3 has 14 amino acids. CDR1 and CDR2 from the germline V gene are GTSNPN and SVGIG (reference sequence). The CDR3 sequence is CAWREAGGTDTQYF. For the CDR3, the DNA is TGTGCCTGGAGGGAAGCAGGGGGAACAGATACGCAGTATTTT.

The V call is TRBV2, the J call TRBJ2-7; D is perhaps TRBD1 (6 bases). V lost 8 bases to trimming and J lost 0 bases, with 8 bases between them. This CDR3 has 12 residues. CDR1 SNHLY and CDR2 FYNNEI come from the germline V gene. The CDR3 nucleotides read TGTGCCAGCCAGACAGGCTCCTACGAGCAGTACTTC. As protein: CASQTGSYEQYF.

The gene calls are TRBV11-2 and TRBJ1-4, with a possible D match to TRBD1 (5 bases). The germline V and J ends were trimmed by 5 bases and 4 bases, with 17 bases remaining between them. This CDR3 region has 16 residues. CDR1 is SGHAT and CDR2 is FQNNGV in the germline V gene. The CDR3 region has the DNA TGTGCCAGCAGCCCCAGGGTGCGGTCCCTTAATGAAAAACTGTTTTTT. It codes for CASSPRVRSLNEKLFF.

The rearrangement joins TRBV5-1 to TRBJ1-1; D is unresolved. The CDR3 length is 13 residues. Per the germline V gene, CDR1 is SGHRS and CDR2 is YFSETQ. The V gene lost 4 bases and the J gene lost 1 base, with 8 bases spanning the gap. CDR3 coding DNA: TGCGCCAGCAGCCCCGAGGGGAACACTGAAGCTTTCTTT. Protein: CASSPEGNTEAFF.

This rearrangement joins TRBV10-1 to TRBJ2-7; 10 nucleotides line up with TRBD1. The germline V gene has CDR1 WNHNN and CDR2 SYGVQD (reference sequence). The CDR3 covers 15 residues. With V trimmed by 0 bases and J by 7 bases, 6 bases remained unmatched. The CDR3 reads CASSESRQGAREQYF. CDR3 DNA: TGCGCCAGCAGTGAGTCGAGACAGGGGGCGAGGGAGCAGTACTTC.

A few counts support this clone. The chain couples TRBV2 to TRBJ2-3, with a possible D match to TRBD2 (5 bases). The ends were cut back, 5 bases at V and 4 bases at J, with 16 bases in the middle. Germline values: CDR1 SNHLY, CDR2 FYNNEI. The CDR3 is made up of 15 amino acids. CDR3 sequence (DNA): TGTGCCAGCAGTCTCGGACTCAGCCGGGCAGATACGCAGTATTTT. It codes for CASSLGLSRADTQYF.

This rearrangement joins TRBV7-3 to TRBJ2-7; 7 bases are shared with TRBD2. V trimming: 5 bases; J trimming: 2 bases; junction bases outside the gene matches: 9. The CDR3 covers 15 residues. Per germline, CDR1 SGHTA and CDR2 FQGTGA. The DNA of the CDR3 is TGTGCCAGCAGCAAAGGGGCTAGCGGCGCCTACGAGCAGTACTTC. This gives the protein CASSKGASGAYEQYF.

This chain joins TRBV19 and TRBJ2-5, with D perhaps matching TRBD1 (5 bases). The germline V and J ends were trimmed by 5 bases and 2 bases, with 12 bases remaining between them. The CDR3 length is 14 residues. Germline V gene data show CDR1 as LNHDA and CDR2 as SQIVND (reference sequence). The CDR3 here is CASSSLTAQETQYF. As DNA, the CDR3 is TGTGCCAGTAGTTCACTGACAGCTCAAGAGACCCAGTACTTC.

V gene TRBV7-2 combines with J gene TRBJ1-5, with TRBD1 as a possible D gene (6 bases). CDR3 length: 15 amino acids. Trimming stripped 1 base from V and 6 bases from J, with 13 bases between. Germline V lookup: CDR1 SGHTA, CDR2 FQGNSA. The CDR3: CASSLGGPGFQPQHF. The CDR3 bases are TGTGCCAGCAGCTTAGGGGGGCCAGGGTTTCAGCCCCAGCATTTT. The complete variable domain, with remaining parts taken from reference TRBV7-2 and TRBJ1-5, reads GAGVSQSPSNKVTEKGKDVELRCDPISGHTALYWYRQSLGQGLEFLIYFQGNSAPDKSGLPSDRFSAERTGGSVSTLTIQRTQQEDSAVYLCASSLGGPGFQPQHFGDGTRLSIL.

The genes are TRBV7-3 and TRBJ2-1, with 12 positions matching TRBD2. The CDR3 runs to 13 residues. The germline CDR1 and CDR2 sequences are SGHTA and FQGTGA. Trimming removed 2 bases from V and 10 bases from J; junction bases left unmatched: 0. CDR3 DNA sequence: TGTGCCAGCAGCTTAGGGACTAGCGGGGAGCAGTTCTTC. Translation gives CASSLGTSGEQFF.